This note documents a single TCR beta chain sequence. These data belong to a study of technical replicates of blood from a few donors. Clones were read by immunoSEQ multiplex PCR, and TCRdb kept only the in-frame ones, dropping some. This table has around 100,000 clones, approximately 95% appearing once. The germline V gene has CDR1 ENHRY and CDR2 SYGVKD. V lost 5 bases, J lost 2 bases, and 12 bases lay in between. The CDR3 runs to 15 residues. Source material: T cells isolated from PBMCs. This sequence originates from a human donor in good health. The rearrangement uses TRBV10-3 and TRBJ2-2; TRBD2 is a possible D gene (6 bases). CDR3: CAISTGTYNTGELFF. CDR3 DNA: TGTGCCATCAGTACCGGGACTTATAACACCGGGGAGCTGTTTTTT.